This T cell receptor beta chain was captured by sequencing in a study of T cells in localized non-small cell lung cancer. Notes on the study in general: Elevated circulating T cell density in blood was associated with longer overall survival. Adjacent lung exhibited a median of 57 among the 100 most abundant tumor clones.

This clone has more than one count but fewer than ten. Its antigen is not known. The protocol was immunoSEQ multiplex PCR, while the TCRdb copy is restricted to in-frame clones and leaves out a portion. The sample has around 19,000 clones; over 70% are singletons. This specimen consisted of PBMCs, obtained before any cancer treatment. The source of this sequence is a man aged 40 to 75 with stage II squamous cell lung carcinoma.

The chain's CDR3 is CASSSARGWGDTQYF. In DNA, the CDR3 is TGTGCCAGCAGCTCCGCGAGGGGGTGGGGGGATACGCAGTATTTT. The chain recombines TRBV7-8 with TRBJ2-3, with D possibly matching TRBD1 (6 bases). With 4 bases removed from V and 6 bases from J, the gap between germline ends came to 17 bases. The germline CDR1 and CDR2 sequences are SGHVS and FQNEAQ. The CDR3 has 15 residues.